The rows below give T cell receptor beta chains drawn from one sample of a study of CD8 T cells in ankylosing spondylitis. TCRdb reprocessed the 5' RACE reads via MiXCR and lists one record per CDR3 protein. The sample lists 250,000 to 350,000 distinct CDR3 sequences; about 20% were seen once. Input material: blood, either unsorted or a sorted T cell fraction (not recorded which). The origin of the receptors is a female donor with ankylosing spondylitis or in good health (not recorded which). The CDR3 runs from the conserved cysteine through the conserved F or W. The D gene is left open where the match is weak. Expanded clones are given a class, and other clones once, few, many or no size at all.

D	V	size	J	length	CDR3	DNA
TRBD2	TRBV29-1	many	TRBJ2-7	14	CSVVGLVAGYEQYF	TGCAGCGTTGTGGGACTAGTTGCTGGCTACGAGCAGTACTTC
.	TRBV7-9	.	TRBJ2-6	14	CASSLEFGANVLTF	TGTGCCAGCAGCTTAGAATTTGGGGCCAACGTCCTGACTTTC
.	TRBV29-1	few	TRBJ2-5	11	CSVETYETQYF	TGCAGCGTTGAAACTTACGAGACCCAGTACTTC
.	TRBV29-1	few	TRBJ2-5	12	CSVVKGLETQYF	TGCAGCGTTGTAAAGGGTTTGGAGACCCAGTACTTC
.	TRBV5-1	many	TRBJ2-6	15	CASSVGPSGANVLTF	TGCGCCAGCAGCGTTGGACCCTCTGGGGCCAACGTCCTGACTTTC
.	TRBV27	few	TRBJ2-3	13	CASRLASTDTQYF	TGTGCCAGTCGACTGGCAAGCACAGATACGCAGTATTTT
.	TRBV7-6	few	TRBJ2-7	14	CASSLGSPGSEQYF	TGTGCCAGCAGCTTGGGCTCCCCGGGCTCCGAGCAGTACTTC
.	TRBV27	many	TRBJ2-1	15	CASSSELALRDEQFF	TGTGCCAGCAGTTCTGAATTAGCCCTCAGGGATGAGCAGTTCTTC
TRBD2	TRBV7-9	.	TRBJ2-3	16	CASSLFGRAGGDTQYF	TGTGCCAGCAGCTTATTCGGGAGGGCCGGCGGTGATACGCAGTATTTT
TRBD2	TRBV10-3	few	TRBJ2-1	17	CAISSSGEGSAYNEQFF	TGTGCCATCAGCTCCTCCGGGGAGGGATCTGCCTACAATGAGCAGTTCTTC
.	TRBV5-5	few	TRBJ2-5	13	CASSSRIQETQYF	TGTGCCAGCAGCTCCCGGATTCAAGAGACCCAGTACTTC
.	TRBV6-5	few	TRBJ2-7	14	CASSYSGVAYEQYF	TGTGCCAGCAGTTACTCGGGGGTTGCCTACGAGCAGTACTTC
.	TRBV12-3/TRBV12-4	.	TRBJ1-1	14	CASTQNRRHTEAFF	TGTGCCAGCACCCAGAACAGGAGGCACACTGAAGCTTTCTTT
.	TRBV6-1	few	TRBJ1-2	14	CASRRQTDNYGYTF	TGTGCCAGCAGGCGACAGACGGATAACTATGGCTACACCTTC
.	TRBV20-1	few	TRBJ2-7	13	CSARVGRGYEQYF	TGCAGTGCTAGAGTCGGGAGAGGATACGAGCAGTACTTC
TRBD2	TRBV5-1	few	TRBJ2-3	17	CASSPPLLAGGTDTQYF	TGCGCCAGCAGTCCCCCCCTACTAGCGGGAGGGACAGATACGCAGTATTTT
.	TRBV7-8	few	TRBJ1-5	14	CASSLGVLDQPQHF	TGTGCCAGCAGCTTAGGGGTCCTGGATCAGCCCCAGCATTTT
.	TRBV9	.	TRBJ2-2	16	CASSVRAGQNTGELFF	TGTGCCAGCAGCGTAAGGGCGGGACAGAACACCGGGGAGCTGTTTTTT
TRBD1	TRBV29-1	.	TRBJ1-2	15	CSVEGIGQASYGYTF	TGCAGCGTTGAAGGGATTGGACAGGCTTCGTATGGCTACACCTTC
.	TRBV6-1	few	TRBJ2-7	13	CASRTGTNPEQYF	TGTGCCAGTAGGACAGGGACTAACCCCGAGCAGTACTTC
.	TRBV5-1	few	TRBJ1-1	15	CASSIREGLNTEAFF	TGCGCCAGCAGCATACGGGAAGGGTTGAACACTGAAGCTTTCTTT
.	TRBV4-2	.	TRBJ2-7	17	CASSQGQRVGATYEQYF	TGTGCCAGCAGCCAAGGACAGAGGGTTGGGGCGACCTACGAGCAGTACTTC
TRBD1	TRBV5-8	few	TRBJ2-1	16	CASSFPTGVDYNEQFF	TGTGCCAGCAGCTTCCCTACAGGGGTCGACTACAATGAGCAGTTCTTC
TRBD2	TRBV20-1	.	TRBJ2-7	14	CSASIAGPSYEQYF	TGCAGTGCGAGTATAGCGGGTCCTTCCTACGAGCAGTACTTC
.	TRBV20-1	.	TRBJ1-4	12	CSATTGNEKLFF	TGCAGTGCTACGACCGGTAATGAAAAACTGTTTTTT